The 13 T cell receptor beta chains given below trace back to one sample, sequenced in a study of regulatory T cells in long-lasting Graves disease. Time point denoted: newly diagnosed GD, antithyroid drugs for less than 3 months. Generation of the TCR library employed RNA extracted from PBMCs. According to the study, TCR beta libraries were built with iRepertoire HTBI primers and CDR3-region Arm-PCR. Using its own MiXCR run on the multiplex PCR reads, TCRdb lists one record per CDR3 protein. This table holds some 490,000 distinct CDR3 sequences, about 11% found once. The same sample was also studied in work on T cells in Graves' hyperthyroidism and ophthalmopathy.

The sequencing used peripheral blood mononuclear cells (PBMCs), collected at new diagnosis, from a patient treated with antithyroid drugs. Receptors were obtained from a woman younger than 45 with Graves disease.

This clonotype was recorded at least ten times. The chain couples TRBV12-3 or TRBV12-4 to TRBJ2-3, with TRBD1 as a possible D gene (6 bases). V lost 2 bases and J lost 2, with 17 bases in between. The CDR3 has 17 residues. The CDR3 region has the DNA TGTGCCAGCAGTTTATACCGAGGGCAGGGGCTCACAGATACGCAGTATTTT. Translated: CASSLYRGQGLTDTQYF.

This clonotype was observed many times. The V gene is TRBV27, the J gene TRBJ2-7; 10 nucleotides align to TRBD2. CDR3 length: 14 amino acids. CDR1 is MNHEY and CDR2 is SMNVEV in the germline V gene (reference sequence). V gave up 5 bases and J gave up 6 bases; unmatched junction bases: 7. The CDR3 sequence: CASSQREGDGEQYF. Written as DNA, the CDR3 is TGTGCCAGCAGTCAGCGGGAGGGCGACGGCGAGCAGTACTTC.

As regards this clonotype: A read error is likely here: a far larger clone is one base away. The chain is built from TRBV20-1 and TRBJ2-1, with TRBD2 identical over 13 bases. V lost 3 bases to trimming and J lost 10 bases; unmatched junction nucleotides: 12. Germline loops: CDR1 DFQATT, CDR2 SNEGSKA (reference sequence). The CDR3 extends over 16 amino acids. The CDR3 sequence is CSASDGLAGDSGEQFF. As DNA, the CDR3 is TGCAGTGCTAGCGACGGACTAGCGGGGGACTCGGGGGAGCAGTTCTTC.

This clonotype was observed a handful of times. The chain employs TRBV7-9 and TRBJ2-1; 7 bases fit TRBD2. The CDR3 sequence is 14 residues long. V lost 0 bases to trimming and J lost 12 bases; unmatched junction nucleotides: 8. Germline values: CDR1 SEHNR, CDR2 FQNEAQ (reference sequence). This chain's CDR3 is CASSLAASGGRQFF. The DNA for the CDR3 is TGTGCCAGCAGCTTAGCTGCTAGCGGCGGCAGGCAGTTCTTC.

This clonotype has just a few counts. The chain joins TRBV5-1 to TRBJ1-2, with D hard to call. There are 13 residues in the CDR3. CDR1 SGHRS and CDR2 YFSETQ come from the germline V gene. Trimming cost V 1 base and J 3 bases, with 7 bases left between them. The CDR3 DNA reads TGCGCCAGCAGCTTGCACTGGGACTATGGCTACACCTTC. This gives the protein CASSLHWDYGYTF.

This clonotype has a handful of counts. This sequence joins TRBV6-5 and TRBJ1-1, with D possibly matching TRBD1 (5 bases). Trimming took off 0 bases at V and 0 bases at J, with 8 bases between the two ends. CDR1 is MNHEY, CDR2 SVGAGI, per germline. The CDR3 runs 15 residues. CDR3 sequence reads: CASSYSGGMNTEAFF. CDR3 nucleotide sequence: TGTGCCAGCAGTTACTCGGGGGGGATGAACACTGAAGCTTTCTTT.

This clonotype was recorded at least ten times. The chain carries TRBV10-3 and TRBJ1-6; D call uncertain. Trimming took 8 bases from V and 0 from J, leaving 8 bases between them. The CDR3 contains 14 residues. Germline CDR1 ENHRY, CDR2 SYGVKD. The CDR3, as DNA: TGTGCCATCGGTGGCTCCTCCTATAATTCACCCCTCCACTTT. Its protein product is CAIGGSSYNSPLHF.

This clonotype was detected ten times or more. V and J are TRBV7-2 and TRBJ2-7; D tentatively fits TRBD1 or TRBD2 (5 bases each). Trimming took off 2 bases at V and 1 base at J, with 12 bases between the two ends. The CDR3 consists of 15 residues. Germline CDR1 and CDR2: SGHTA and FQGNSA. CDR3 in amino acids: CASSLMGVTSYEQYF. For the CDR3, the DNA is TGTGCCAGCAGCTTAATGGGGGTGACGTCCTACGAGCAGTACTTC.

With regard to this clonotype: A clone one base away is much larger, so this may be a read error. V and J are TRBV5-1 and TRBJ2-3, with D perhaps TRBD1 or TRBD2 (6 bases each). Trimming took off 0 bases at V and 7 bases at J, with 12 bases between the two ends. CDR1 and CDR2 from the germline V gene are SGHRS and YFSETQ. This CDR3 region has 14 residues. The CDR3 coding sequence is TGCGCCAGCAGCTTGGAAGGGGGGCCAAATACGCAGTATTTT. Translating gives CASSLEGGPNTQYF.

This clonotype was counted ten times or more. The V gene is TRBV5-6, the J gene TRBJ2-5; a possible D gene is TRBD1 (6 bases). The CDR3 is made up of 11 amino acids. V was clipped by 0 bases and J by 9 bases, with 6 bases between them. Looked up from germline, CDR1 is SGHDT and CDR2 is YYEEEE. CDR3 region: CASSLGTAQYF. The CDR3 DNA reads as TGTGCCAGCAGCTTGGGGACAGCCCAGTACTTC.

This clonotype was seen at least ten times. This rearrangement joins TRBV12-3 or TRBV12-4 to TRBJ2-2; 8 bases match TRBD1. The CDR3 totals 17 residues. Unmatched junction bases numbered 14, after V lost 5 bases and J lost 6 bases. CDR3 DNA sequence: TGTGCCAGCAGTCCCACATCCGGACAGGGCGGTTCCGGGGAGCTGTTTTTT. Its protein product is CASSPTSGQGGSGELFF.

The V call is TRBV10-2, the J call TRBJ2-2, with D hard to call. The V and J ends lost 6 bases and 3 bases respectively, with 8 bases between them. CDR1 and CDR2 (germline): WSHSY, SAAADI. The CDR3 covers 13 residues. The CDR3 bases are TGCGCCAGCAGAGCCCATCACACCGGGGAGCTGTTTTTT. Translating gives CASRAHHTGELFF.

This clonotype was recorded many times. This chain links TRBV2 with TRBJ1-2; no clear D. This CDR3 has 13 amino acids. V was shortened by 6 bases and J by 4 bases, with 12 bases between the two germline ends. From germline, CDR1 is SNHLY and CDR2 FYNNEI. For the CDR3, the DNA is TGTGCCAGCAGGGGGAGGACCTCCTATGGCTACACCTTC. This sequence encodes CASRGRTSYGYTF.